The 21 T cell receptor beta chains in this list originate from one sample, sequenced in a study of cytomegalovirus exposure and HLA in healthy donors. The PCR employed 60 Vbeta primers together with 13 Jbeta primers. Clones were read by immunoSEQ multiplex PCR, and TCRdb kept only the in-frame ones, dropping some. Of 180,000 or so clones listed, approximately 85% are singletons. The source material was PBMCs. The receptors stem from a man between 18 and 29 years old in good health and CMV-seropositive.

The chain joins TRBV6-1 to TRBJ2-7, with 8 positions matching TRBD1. This CDR3 spans 13 amino acids. Losses at the gene ends were 6 bases for V and 2 bases for J; bases not matched to a gene: 3. The V gene's germline CDR1 is MNHNS and CDR2 SASEGT. The CDR3 protein is CASREQGAYEQYF. The CDR3, as DNA: TGTGCCAGCAGGGAACAGGGGGCCTACGAGCAGTACTTC.

This sequence joins TRBV29-1 and TRBJ1-2; possibly TRBD1 for D (6 bases). This CDR3 has 13 amino acids. Looked up from germline, CDR1 is SQVTM and CDR2 is ANQGSEA. Trimming cost V 4 bases and J 7 bases, with 16 bases left between them. Here the CDR3 DNA reads TGCAGCGTTGGGGGCCTCCGGGGGGCTGGCTACACCTTC. Amino acid sequence: CSVGGLRGAGYTF.

The genes are TRBV19 and TRBJ1-4; D possibly corresponds to TRBD1 (5 bases). Trimming pared 7 bases from V and 7 bases from J, leaving 16 bases between. The germline V gene encodes CDR1 LNHDA and CDR2 SQIVND (reference sequence). The CDR3 runs 14 residues. The CDR3 here is CASTLGTAGEKLFF. In DNA, the CDR3 is TGTGCCAGTACCCTGGGGACTGCAGGTGAAAAACTGTTTTTT.

DNA of the CDR3: TGCGCCAGCAGCTACGGGACAGGCCAAGAGACCCAGTACTTC. Its protein is CASSYGTGQETQYF. The gene calls are TRBV5-1 and TRBJ2-5; 8 bases fit TRBD1. CDR1 is SGHRS, CDR2 YFSETQ, per germline. After removal of 3 bases from V and 1 base from J, the junction contained 2 bases not matched to a gene. The CDR3 runs 14 residues.

The rearrangement uses TRBV5-1 and TRBJ2-5; 8 bases agree with TRBD2. Trimming at V came to 5 bases and at J to 0 bases, leaving 6 bases not matched to a gene. The CDR3 runs 15 residues. Germline assignment: CDR1 SGHRS and CDR2 YFSETQ. In DNA form, the CDR3 reads TGCGCCAGCAGACGTAGCGGGATGTACCAAGAGACCCAGTACTTC. Translated: CASRRSGMYQETQYF. Drawing the rest from reference TRBV5-1 and TRBJ2-5, the complete variable domain is KAGVTQTPRYLIKTRGQQVTLSCSPISGHRSVSWYQQTPGQGLQFLFEYFSETQRNKGNFPGRFSGRQFSNSRSEMNVSTLELGDSALYLCASRRSGMYQETQYFGPGTRLLVL.

The chain combines TRBV19 with TRBJ1-3; tentative D call: TRBD1 (6 bases). The V end was cut by 7 bases, the J end by 4 bases, with 11 bases between. This CDR3 contains 13 residues. Germline V gene data show CDR1 as LNHDA and CDR2 as SQIVND (reference sequence). The CDR3 spells CASNQGRGNTIYF. In DNA form, the CDR3 reads TGTGCCAGTAATCAGGGGCGAGGAAACACCATATATTTT.

This clone came up once. This sample also contains other DNA sequences that code for the same CDR3. The genes are TRBV27 and TRBJ2-4; maybe TRBD2 (6 bases). The CDR3 is 15 amino acids. Between the trimmed V and J ends, which lost 4 bases and 7 bases, there was a span of 17 bases. Germline lookup yields CDR1 MNHEY and CDR2 SMNVEV (reference sequence). Here the CDR3 reads CASSSRGISENIQYF. Here the CDR3 DNA reads TGTGCCAGCAGTTCCCGGGGGATTAGCGAGAACATTCAGTACTTC.

The rearrangement links TRBV2 to TRBJ1-5; D ambiguous. Trimming cost V 6 bases and J 2 bases, with 11 bases left between them. CDR3 length: 14 amino acids. Germline assignment: CDR1 SNHLY and CDR2 FYNNEI. CDR3 in amino acids: CASRGFVRNQPQHF. The CDR3 DNA is TGTGCCAGCAGGGGCTTCGTCCGCAATCAGCCCCAGCATTTT.

The chain combines TRBV18 with TRBJ2-5; D ambiguous. The DNA end is more similar to TRBJ2-7, so the J call may be wrong. There are 16 residues in the CDR3. Germline V gene lookup returns CDR1 KGHSH and CDR2 LQKENI. CDR3 amino acids: CASSRNPLGSSYEQYF. CDR3 DNA sequence: TGTGCCAGCTCTCGAAACCCACTGGGTAGCTCCTACGAGCAGTACTTC.

This clone was found a few times. The genes are TRBV5-6 and TRBJ1-2; no clear D. The CDR3 is made up of 13 amino acids. In germline, CDR1 is SGHDT, CDR2 YYEEEE. V lost 0 bases and J lost 8, with 11 bases in between. The CDR3 protein is CASSLGVGGGYTF. CDR3 coding DNA: TGTGCCAGCAGCTTGGGAGTAGGCGGAGGCTACACCTTC. Drawing the rest from reference TRBV5-6 and TRBJ1-2, the complete variable domain is DAGVTQSPTHLIKTRGQQVTLRCSPKSGHDTVSWYQQALGQGPQFIFQYYEEEERQRGNFPDRFSGHQFPNYSSELNVNALLLGDSALYLCASSLGVGGGYTFGSGTRLTVV.

The V gene is TRBV19, the J gene TRBJ2-3, with 15 bases that match TRBD2. Germline V gene data show CDR1 as LNHDA and CDR2 as SQIVND (reference sequence). V was clipped by 0 bases and J by 3 bases; unmatched bases: 1. This CDR3 has 17 residues. The CDR3 DNA is TGTGCCAGTAGTATAGAGGGGACTAGCGGGGGGACAGATACGCAGTATTTT. Protein product: CASSIEGTSGGTDTQYF.

In this sample, this clone turned up once. The chain combines TRBV9 with TRBJ2-1; 9 bases are a match to TRBD1. This CDR3 comprises 15 residues. Germline V gene data show CDR1 as SGDLS and CDR2 as YYNGEE. V lost 3 bases to trimming and J lost 5 bases; unmatched junction nucleotides: 6. CDR3 sequence: CASSEPGTGNNEQFF. In DNA, the CDR3 is TGTGCCAGCAGCGAGCCCGGGACAGGGAACAATGAGCAGTTCTTC.

The chain uses TRBV29-1 and TRBJ1-1; 7 bases fit TRBD1. With V trimmed by 7 bases and J by 0 bases, 2 bases remained unmatched. Germline assignment: CDR1 SQVTM and CDR2 ANQGSEA. The CDR3 is 12 amino acids. CDR3 nucleotides: TGCAGCGGGACAGGATTGAACACTGAAGCTTTCTTT. It encodes CSGTGLNTEAFF.

This chain uses TRBV29-1 with TRBJ2-5; a possible D gene is TRBD1 (5 bases). The better agreement between TRBJ2-7 and the DNA end casts doubt on the J call. CDR3 length: 12 amino acids. The V gene's germline CDR1 is SQVTM and CDR2 ANQGSEA. CDR3 loop: CSVTGRAPEQYF. The CDR3 DNA reads as TGCAGCGTCACAGGCAGGGCACCCGAGCAGTACTTC.

The table lists this clone with a few counts. The V call is TRBV4-3, the J call TRBJ1-3; a weak D match, TRBD1 (5 bases). Trimming shortened V by 3 bases and J by 4 bases, and 13 bases separated the two germline ends. Germline loops: CDR1 LGHNA, CDR2 YSLEER. This CDR3 region has 15 residues. As DNA, the CDR3 is TGCGCCAGCAGCCATGCCCGACAGCCCGGAAACACCATATATTTT. Its protein is CASSHARQPGNTIYF.

The chain carries TRBV29-1 and TRBJ1-2; no clear D. Germline CDR1 and CDR2: SQVTM and ANQGSEA. The germline V and J ends were trimmed by 4 bases and 7 bases, with 13 bases remaining between them. This CDR3 has 12 residues. In DNA form, the CDR3 reads TGCAGCGTTGTGGAGGGCTCCTCTGGCTACACCTTC. The encoded protein is CSVVEGSSGYTF.

In its sample, this clone was seen once. The V and J genes are TRBV7-2 and TRBJ1-6; 7 nucleotides agree with TRBD1. The ends lost 3 bases at V and 10 bases at J; junction bases unmatched: 9. CDR3 length: 15 residues. Germline V gene sequence: CDR1 SGHTA, CDR2 FQGNSA. The CDR3 is CASSFPTGSVSPLHF. The CDR3 coding sequence is TGTGCCAGCAGCTTCCCGACAGGGTCGGTCTCACCCCTCCACTTT.

J is TRBJ1-2 and V is TRBV28, with D unresolved. The V gene lost 3 bases and the J gene lost 5 bases, with 10 bases spanning the gap. The V gene's germline CDR1 is MDHEN and CDR2 SYDVKM. The CDR3 consists of 13 residues. The CDR3 spells CASSLWGGYGYTF. The CDR3 region has the DNA TGTGCCAGCAGTTTGTGGGGAGGTTATGGCTACACCTTC.

The chain is built from TRBV5-1 and TRBJ1-2; tentative D call: TRBD1 (5 bases). The germline V gene has CDR1 SGHRS and CDR2 YFSETQ. Trimming pared 6 bases from V and 7 bases from J, leaving 22 bases between. CDR3 length: 15 amino acids. This chain's CDR3 is CASTPGPGGAIGYTF. In DNA form, the CDR3 reads TGCGCCAGCACGCCGGGGCCGGGAGGGGCCATTGGCTACACCTTC.

V and J are TRBV6-5 and TRBJ1-2, with D possibly matching TRBD1 (6 bases). Germline V gives CDR1 MNHEY, CDR2 SVGAGI. The CDR3 is 14 amino acids. The germline V and J ends were trimmed by 2 bases and 8 bases, with 15 bases remaining between them. The CDR3 here is CASSYDAGEGGYTF. The DNA for the CDR3 is TGTGCCAGCAGTTACGATGCAGGGGAAGGAGGCTACACCTTC.

V and J are TRBV4-1 and TRBJ2-5; D is ambiguous. The DNA end lines up better with TRBJ2-7; the J call may be wrong. The CDR3 contains 14 residues. Germline CDR1 MGHRA, CDR2 YSYEKL. The CDR3 DNA sequence: TGCGCCAGCAGCCAAGGCGACTCATCCTACGAGCAGTACTTC. Its protein is CASSQGDSSYEQYF.